This T cell receptor (beta chain) comes out of a study of shared clonotypes between healthy human individuals. Broader study findings: Large depth notwithstanding, sorted-subset sequencing proved incomplete by rarefaction. Generation probabilities of non-shared clonotypes were lower (relative to those shared by all four donors). Larger richness was generally estimated for naive than memory subsets.

Trimming stripped 0 bases from V and 4 bases from J, with 15 bases between. This CDR3 has 16 residues. Germline CDR1 MNHEY, CDR2 SVGAGI. Using immunoSEQ multiplex PCR, the repertoire was profiled, and TCRdb retains in-frame clones only, with some absent. The sample includes about 2.1 million clones, about 94% seen only once; the top ten take 1.5% to 2%. Comment on this clone: Its antigen is still unknown.

It was CD45RO-negative cells, positively selected for CCR7, that made up naive CD8 cells, with terminally differentiated effector memory CD45RA+ cells excluded. The sequence derives from a man aged 18 to 29 in good health. Some clones in this sample may be carry-over from other donors' samples. Sequencing was performed on naive CD8+ T cells from PBMCs. The gene calls are TRBV6-5 and TRBJ1-1, with D perhaps matching TRBD1 (6 bases). CDR3 in amino acids: CASSYSGGSAGTEAFF. As DNA, the CDR3 is TGTGCCAGCAGTTACTCAGGGGGTAGCGCGGGCACTGAAGCTTTCTTT.